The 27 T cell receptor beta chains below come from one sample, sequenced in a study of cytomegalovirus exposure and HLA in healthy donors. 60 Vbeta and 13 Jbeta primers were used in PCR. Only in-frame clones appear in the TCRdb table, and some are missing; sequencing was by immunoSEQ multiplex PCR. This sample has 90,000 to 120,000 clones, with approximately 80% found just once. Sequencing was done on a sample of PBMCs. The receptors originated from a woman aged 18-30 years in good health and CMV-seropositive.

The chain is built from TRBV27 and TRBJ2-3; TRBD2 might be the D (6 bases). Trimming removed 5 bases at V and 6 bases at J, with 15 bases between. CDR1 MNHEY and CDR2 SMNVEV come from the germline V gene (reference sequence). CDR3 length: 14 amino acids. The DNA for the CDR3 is TGTGCCAGCAGTCCGCATGGGGGGACTGATACGCAGTATTTT. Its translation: CASSPHGGTDTQYF.

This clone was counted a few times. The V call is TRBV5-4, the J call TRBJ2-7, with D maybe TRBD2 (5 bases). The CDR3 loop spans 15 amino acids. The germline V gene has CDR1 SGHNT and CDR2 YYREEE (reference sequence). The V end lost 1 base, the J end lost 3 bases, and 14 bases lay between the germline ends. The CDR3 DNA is TGTGCCAGCAGCTTGAAAGGGTTCGGACTCTACGAGCAGTACTTC. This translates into CASSLKGFGLYEQYF.

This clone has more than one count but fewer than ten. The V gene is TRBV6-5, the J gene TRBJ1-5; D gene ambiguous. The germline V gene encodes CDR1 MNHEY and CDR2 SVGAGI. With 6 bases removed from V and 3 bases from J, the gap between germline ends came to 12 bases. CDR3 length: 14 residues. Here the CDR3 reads CASSRDNTNQPQHF. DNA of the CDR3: TGTGCCAGCAGCCGAGACAACACCAATCAGCCCCAGCATTTT.

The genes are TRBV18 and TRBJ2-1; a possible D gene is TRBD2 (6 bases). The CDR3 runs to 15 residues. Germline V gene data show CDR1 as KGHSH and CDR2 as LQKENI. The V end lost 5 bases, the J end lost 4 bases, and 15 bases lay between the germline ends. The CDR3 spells CASSAGRVGYNEQFF. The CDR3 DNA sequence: TGTGCCAGCTCAGCGGGACGGGTGGGATACAATGAGCAGTTCTTC.

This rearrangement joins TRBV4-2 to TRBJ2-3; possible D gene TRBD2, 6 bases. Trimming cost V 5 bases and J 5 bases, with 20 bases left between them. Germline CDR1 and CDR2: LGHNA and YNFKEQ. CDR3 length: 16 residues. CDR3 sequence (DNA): TGTGCCAGCAGCTACCGACTGGAGGGTAGAGTAGATACGCAGTATTTT. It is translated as CASSYRLEGRVDTQYF.

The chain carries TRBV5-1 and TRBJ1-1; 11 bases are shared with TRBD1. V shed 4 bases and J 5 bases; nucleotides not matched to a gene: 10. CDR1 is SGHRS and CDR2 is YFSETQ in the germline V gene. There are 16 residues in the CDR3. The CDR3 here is CASSGGQGAKGTEAFF. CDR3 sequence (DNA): TGCGCCAGCAGCGGTGGACAGGGGGCGAAAGGAACTGAAGCTTTCTTT.

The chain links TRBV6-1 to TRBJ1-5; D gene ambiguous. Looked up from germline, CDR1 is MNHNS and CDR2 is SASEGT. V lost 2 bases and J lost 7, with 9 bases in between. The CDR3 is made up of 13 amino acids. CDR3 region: CASSERLNQPQHF. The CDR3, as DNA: TGTGCCAGCAGTGAACGGTTAAACCAGCCCCAGCATTTT.

CDR3 DNA sequence: TGTGCCAGCTCACCCCCCGGGTTTTCGGAAACTAACTATGGCTACACCTTC. Its protein is CASSPPGFSETNYGYTF. The chain uses TRBV18 and TRBJ1-2; D unclear. Per the germline V gene, CDR1 is KGHSH and CDR2 is LQKENI. CDR3 size: 17 residues. The V gene lost 3 bases and the J gene lost 0 bases, with 17 bases spanning the gap.

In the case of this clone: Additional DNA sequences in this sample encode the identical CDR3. CDR3: CASSPGLAGYYEQYF. The CDR3 coding sequence is TGTGCCAGCAGCCCCGGACTAGCGGGGTACTACGAGCAGTACTTC. This chain connects TRBV9 to TRBJ2-7; 12 nucleotides match TRBD2. The V gene's germline CDR1 is SGDLS and CDR2 YYNGEE. V lost 4 bases to trimming and J lost 3 bases; unmatched junction nucleotides: 5. The CDR3 runs 15 residues.

CDR3 residues: CASSQGDRVDQPQHF. In DNA, the CDR3 is TGTGCCAGCAGCCAAGGGGACAGGGTGGATCAGCCCCAGCATTTT. The chain uses TRBV4-2 and TRBJ1-5; 9 nucleotides agree with TRBD1. The germline V gene has CDR1 LGHNA and CDR2 YNFKEQ. The CDR3 spans 15 residues. V lost 1 base and J lost 5; bases outside the gene matches: 3.

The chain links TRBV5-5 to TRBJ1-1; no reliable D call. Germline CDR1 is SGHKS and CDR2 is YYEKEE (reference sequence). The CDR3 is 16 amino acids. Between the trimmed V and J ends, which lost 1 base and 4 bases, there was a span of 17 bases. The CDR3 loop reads CASSLSIWFGSTEAFF. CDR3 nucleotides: TGTGCCAGCAGCTTGTCTATCTGGTTCGGGAGCACTGAAGCTTTCTTT.

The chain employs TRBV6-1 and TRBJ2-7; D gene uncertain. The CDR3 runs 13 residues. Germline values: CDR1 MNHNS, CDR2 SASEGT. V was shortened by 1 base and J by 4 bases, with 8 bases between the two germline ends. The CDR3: CASSEVSGYEQYF. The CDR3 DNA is TGTGCCAGCAGTGAAGTATCCGGGTACGAGCAGTACTTC.

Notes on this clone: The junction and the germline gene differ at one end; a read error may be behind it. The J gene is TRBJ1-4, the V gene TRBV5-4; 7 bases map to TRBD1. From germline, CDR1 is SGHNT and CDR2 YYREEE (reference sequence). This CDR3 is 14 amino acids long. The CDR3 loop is CASSPRTGDERLFF. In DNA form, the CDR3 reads TGTGCCAGCAGCCCAAGGACAGGAGATGAAAGACTGTTTTTT.

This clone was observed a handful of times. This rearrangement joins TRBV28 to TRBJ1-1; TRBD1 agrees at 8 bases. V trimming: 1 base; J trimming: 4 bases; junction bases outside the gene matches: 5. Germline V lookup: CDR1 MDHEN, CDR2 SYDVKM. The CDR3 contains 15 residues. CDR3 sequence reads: CASSLSADRATEAFF. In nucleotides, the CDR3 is TGTGCCAGCAGTTTATCCGCGGACAGGGCCACTGAAGCTTTCTTT.

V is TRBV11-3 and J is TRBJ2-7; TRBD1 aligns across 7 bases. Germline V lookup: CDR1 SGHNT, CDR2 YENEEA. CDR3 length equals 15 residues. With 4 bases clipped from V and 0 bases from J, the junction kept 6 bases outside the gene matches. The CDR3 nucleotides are TGTGCCAGCAGCTCCCGGGACAGTAGCTCCTACGAGCAGTACTTC. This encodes CASSSRDSSSYEQYF.

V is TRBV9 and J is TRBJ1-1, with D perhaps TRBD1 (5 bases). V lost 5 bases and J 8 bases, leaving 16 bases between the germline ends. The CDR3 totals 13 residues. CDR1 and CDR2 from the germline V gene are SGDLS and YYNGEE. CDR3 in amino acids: CASRGVGKGEAFF. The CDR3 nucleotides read TGTGCCAGCAGAGGTGTCGGAAAGGGGGAAGCTTTCTTT.

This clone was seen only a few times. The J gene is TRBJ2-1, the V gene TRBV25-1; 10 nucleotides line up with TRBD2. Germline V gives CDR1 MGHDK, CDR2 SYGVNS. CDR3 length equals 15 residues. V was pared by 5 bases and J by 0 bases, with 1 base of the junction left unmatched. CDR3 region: CASSPSGSSYNEQFF. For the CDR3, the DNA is TGTGCCAGCAGTCCTAGCGGGAGCTCCTACAATGAGCAGTTCTTC.

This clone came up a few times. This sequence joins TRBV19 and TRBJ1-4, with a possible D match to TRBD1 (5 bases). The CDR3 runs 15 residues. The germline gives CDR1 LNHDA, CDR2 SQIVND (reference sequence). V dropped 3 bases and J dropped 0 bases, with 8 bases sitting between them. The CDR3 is CASSMQGSTNEKLFF. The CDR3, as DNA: TGTGCCAGTAGTATGCAGGGTTCAACTAATGAAAAACTGTTTTTT.

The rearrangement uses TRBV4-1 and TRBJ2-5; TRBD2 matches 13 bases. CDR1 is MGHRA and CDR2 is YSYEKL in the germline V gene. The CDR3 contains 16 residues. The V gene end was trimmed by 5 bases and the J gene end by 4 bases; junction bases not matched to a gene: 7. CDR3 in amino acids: CASSNDGTSGTETQYF. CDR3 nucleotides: TGCGCCAGCAGCAACGACGGGACTAGCGGGACAGAGACCCAGTACTTC.

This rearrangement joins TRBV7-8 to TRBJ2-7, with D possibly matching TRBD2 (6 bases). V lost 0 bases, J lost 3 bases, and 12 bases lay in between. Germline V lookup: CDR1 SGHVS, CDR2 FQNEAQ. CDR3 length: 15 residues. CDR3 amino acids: CASSLAPGLSYEQYF. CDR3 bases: TGTGCCAGCAGCTTAGCCCCGGGACTGAGCTACGAGCAGTACTTC.

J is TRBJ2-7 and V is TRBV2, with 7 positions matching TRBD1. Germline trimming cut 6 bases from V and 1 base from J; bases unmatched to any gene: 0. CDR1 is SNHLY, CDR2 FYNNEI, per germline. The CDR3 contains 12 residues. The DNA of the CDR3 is TGTGCCAGCAGGGGACAGTCCTACGAGCAGTACTTC. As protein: CASRGQSYEQYF.

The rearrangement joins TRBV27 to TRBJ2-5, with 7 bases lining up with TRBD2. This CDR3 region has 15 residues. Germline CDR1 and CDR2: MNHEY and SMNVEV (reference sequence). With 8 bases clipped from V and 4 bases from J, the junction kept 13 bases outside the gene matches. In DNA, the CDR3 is TGTGCCAGCGTCGGGGGGTCCGGCAATGGAGAGACCCAGTACTTC. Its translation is CASVGGSGNGETQYF.

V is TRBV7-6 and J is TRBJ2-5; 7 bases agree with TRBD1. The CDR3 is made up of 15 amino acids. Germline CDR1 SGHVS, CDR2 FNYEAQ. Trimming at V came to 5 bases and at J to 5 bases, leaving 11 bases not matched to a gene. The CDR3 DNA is TGTGCCAGCAGCGTAAGACAGGGAACTTGGGAGACCCAGTACTTC. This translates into CASSVRQGTWETQYF. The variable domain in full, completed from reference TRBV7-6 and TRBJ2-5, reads GAGVSQSPRYKVTKRGQDVALRCDPISGHVSLYWYRQALGQGPEFLTYFNYEAQQDKSGLPNDRFSAERPEGSISTLTIQRTEQRDSAMYRCASSVRQGTWETQYFGPGTRLLVL.

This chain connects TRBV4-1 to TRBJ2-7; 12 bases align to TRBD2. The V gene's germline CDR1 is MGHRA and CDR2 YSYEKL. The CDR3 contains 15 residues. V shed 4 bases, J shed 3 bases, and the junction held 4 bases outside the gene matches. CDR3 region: CASSLTTSGSYEQYF. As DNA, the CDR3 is TGCGCCAGCAGCCTGACGACTAGCGGGAGCTACGAGCAGTACTTC.

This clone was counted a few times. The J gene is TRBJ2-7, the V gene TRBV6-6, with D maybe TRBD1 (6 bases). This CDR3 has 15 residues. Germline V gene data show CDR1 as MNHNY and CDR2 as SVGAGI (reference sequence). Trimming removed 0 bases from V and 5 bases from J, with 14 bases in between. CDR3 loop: CASSYSPGRGDEQYF. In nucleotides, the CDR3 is TGTGCCAGCAGTTACTCCCCGGGCAGGGGTGACGAGCAGTACTTC.

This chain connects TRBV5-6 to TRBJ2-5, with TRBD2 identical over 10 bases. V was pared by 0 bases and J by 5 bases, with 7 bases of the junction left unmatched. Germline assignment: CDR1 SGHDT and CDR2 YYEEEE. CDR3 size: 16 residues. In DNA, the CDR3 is TGTGCCAGCAGCTTGGGAGCGGGAGGGAGTAGGGAGACCCAGTACTTC. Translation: CASSLGAGGSRETQYF.

In nucleotides, the CDR3 is TGTGCCACCAACACGGACAGGGGGAACACTGAAGCTTTCTTT. Translating gives CATNTDRGNTEAFF. V is TRBV15 and J is TRBJ1-1, with TRBD1 identical over 9 bases. This CDR3 contains 14 residues. Germline V gives CDR1 LNHNV, CDR2 YYDKDF (reference sequence). V was pared by 7 bases and J by 1 base, with 4 bases of the junction left unmatched. Complete variable domain (other parts from reference TRBV15 and TRBJ1-1): DAMVIQNPRYQVTQFGKPVTLSCSQTLNHNVMYWYQQKSSQAPKLLFHYYDKDFNNEADTPDNFQSRRPNTSFCFLDIRSPGLGDTAMYLCATNTDRGNTEAFFGQGTRLTVV.